In its sample, the clone carrying this T cell receptor (beta chain) was seen a few times. Its antigen remains unknown. TCRdb re-called the reads through MiXCR, storing one row per CDR3 protein. The repertoire holds 650,000 to 900,000 distinct CDR3 sequences, with 32% as singletons. The junction had 5 bases not matched to a gene; V was cut back by 1 base and J by 7 bases. Germline loops: CDR1 MNHNS, CDR2 SASEGT. The CDR3 extends over 14 amino acids. This entry belongs to a study of T cell repertoires in cytomegalovirus infection. Study conclusions and caveats: Identification of carriers of CMV plus the relevant HLA was achieved through cumulative public TCR beta family frequency.

Source: cultured CD8+ T cells from PBMCs, taken from culture after CMV antigen stimulation. The clonotype originates from a human donor in good health (CMV status not recorded). Some clones in this sample may be carry-over from other donors' samples. V usage is TRBV6-1 and J usage is TRBJ2-7, with 9 nucleotides matching TRBD1. CDR3 sequence: CASSEGRTGAEQYV. In DNA form, the CDR3 reads TGTGCCAGCAGTGAAGGCAGGACAGGGGCTGAGCAGTACGTC.